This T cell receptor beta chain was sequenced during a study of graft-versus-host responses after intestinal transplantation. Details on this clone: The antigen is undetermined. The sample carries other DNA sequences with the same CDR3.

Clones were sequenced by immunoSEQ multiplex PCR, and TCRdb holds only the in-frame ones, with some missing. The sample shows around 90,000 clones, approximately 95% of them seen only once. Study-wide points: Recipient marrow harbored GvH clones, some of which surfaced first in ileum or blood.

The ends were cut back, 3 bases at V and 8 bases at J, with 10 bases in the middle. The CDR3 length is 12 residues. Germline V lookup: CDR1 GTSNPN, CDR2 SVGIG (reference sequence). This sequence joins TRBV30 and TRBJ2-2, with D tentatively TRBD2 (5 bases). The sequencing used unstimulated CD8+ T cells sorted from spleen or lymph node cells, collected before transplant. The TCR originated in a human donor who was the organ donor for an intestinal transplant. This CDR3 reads CAWSLGVGELFF. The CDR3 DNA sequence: TGTGCCTGGAGCCTCGGGGTTGGGGAGCTGTTTTTT.